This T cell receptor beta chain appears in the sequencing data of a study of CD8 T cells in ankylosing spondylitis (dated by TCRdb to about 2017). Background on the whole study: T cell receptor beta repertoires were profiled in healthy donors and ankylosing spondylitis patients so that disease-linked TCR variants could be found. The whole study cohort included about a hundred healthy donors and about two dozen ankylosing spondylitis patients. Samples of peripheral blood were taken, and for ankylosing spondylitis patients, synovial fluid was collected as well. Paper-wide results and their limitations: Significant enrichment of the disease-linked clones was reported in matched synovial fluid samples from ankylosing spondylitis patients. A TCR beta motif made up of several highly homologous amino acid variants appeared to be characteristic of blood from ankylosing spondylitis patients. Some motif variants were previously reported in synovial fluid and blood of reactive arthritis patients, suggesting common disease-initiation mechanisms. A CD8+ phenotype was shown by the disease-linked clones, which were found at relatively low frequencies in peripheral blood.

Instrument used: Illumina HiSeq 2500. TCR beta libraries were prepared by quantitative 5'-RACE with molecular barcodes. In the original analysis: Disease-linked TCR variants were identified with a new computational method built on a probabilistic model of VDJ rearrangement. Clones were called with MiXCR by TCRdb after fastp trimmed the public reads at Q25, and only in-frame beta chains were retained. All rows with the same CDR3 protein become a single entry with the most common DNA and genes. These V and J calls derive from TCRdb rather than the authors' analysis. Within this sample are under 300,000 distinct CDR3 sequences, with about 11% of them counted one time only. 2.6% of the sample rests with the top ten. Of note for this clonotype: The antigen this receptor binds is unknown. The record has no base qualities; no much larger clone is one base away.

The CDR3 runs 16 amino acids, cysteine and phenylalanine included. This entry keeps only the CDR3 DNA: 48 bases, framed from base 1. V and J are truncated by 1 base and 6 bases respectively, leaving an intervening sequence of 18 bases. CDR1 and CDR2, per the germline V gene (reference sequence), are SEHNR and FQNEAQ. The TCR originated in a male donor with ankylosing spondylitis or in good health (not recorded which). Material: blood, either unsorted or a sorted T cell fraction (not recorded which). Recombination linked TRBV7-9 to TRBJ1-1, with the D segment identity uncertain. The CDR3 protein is CASSLENGPLVAEAFF. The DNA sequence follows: TGTGCCAGCAGCTTAGAGAACGGGCCCTTGGTCGCTGAAGCTTTCTTT.